This record looks at one TCR beta chain sequence and its context. Its antigen remains unidentified. The data stem from a study of cytomegalovirus exposure and HLA in healthy donors. Broader study findings: When analyzed later, a missense DCLRE1C variant was found to be linked to TCR beta V- and J-gene trimming.

In the PCR, 60 Vbeta and 13 Jbeta primers were used. Using immunoSEQ multiplex PCR, the repertoire was profiled, and TCRdb retains in-frame clones only, with some absent. Here the sample spans just over 95,000 clones, around four fifths being singletons. This CDR3 spans 16 amino acids. V shed 2 bases and J 6 bases; nucleotides not matched to a gene: 10. Germline CDR1 MGHRA, CDR2 YSYEKL. Donors in the study were healthy people who gave bone marrow. The chain is built from TRBV4-1 and TRBJ1-5; 7 bases line up with TRBD1. What was sequenced was PBMCs. This sequence originates from a woman aged 40 to 55 in good health and CMV-seropositive. CDR3 loop: CASSQPDREWSQPQHF. CDR3 DNA: TGCGCCAGCAGCCAACCCGACAGGGAGTGGAGTCAGCCCCAGCATTTT.